The present T cell receptor beta chain was sequenced within a study of blood T cell repertoires in COVID-19 (dated by TCRdb to the early 2020s). General notes on the study: The collaborator samples originated in the United States, Italy and Spain and spanned the acute and convalescent phases of COVID-19. The prospective study material was composed of cDNA or gDNA derived from T cells, B-cell-depleted T cells, or PBMCs. Deeply sampled blood TCRbeta repertoires from subjects exposed to, actively infected with, or recovered from COVID-19 were included in the dataset. The repertoires were released in a freely available public database meant as a resource for research on the immune response to SARS-CoV-2. The samples were drawn from the first 160 participants of the ongoing ImmuneRACE study and from 1,200 or so subjects provided by 6 global collaborators. Sample metadata almost always included a de-identified subject ID, COVID-19 status, age in years and sex. Where available, HLA class I and class II types were taken from metadata supplied by the sample provider and were not determined by assay-based typing. Beyond this particular receptor, the publication reports: How much clinical and demographic metadata was included differed by source and by participant, and the metadata was provided uncurated.

Whole blood was collected in K2EDTA tubes by collaborating institutions according to the institutions' own protocols. For TCRbeta analysis, collaborators shipped samples as frozen whole blood, isolated PBMCs, or DNA extracted from either of those sample types. TCRbeta CDR3 regions were amplified from genomic DNA using the immunoSEQ Assay, a bias-controlled multiplex PCR. In the source study's methods: The number of nucleated cells in each sample was estimated from the amplification of reference gene primers within the assay. To quantify the absolute abundance of each unique TCRbeta CDR3 rearrangement, sequence reads were collapsed and filtered. For each sample, productive Simpson clonality was calculated as the square root of Simpson's diversity index across productive rearrangements. TCRdb stores this immuneACCESS table with in-frame sequences only. Part of the clones is absent; in the studies checked, under half of the shortfall reflects unresolved V genes, and no reason is known for the rest. For V, J and clone size, that table is used; D and trimming come from the DNA. The sample has 150,000 to 180,000 clones on record, around 79% of them singletons. The ten largest clones represent roughly 1.7% of the sample.

This clone was seen a few times. No cognate antigen has been identified for it. It has no much larger one-base neighbor in the sample; base qualities were not kept. Specimen: peripheral blood. The TCR was taken from a man at least 80 years old with acute or convalescent COVID-19.

The CDR3 region reads CASSFFPTGGALGTNEKLFF. The DNA reads as follows: TGTGCCAGCAGTTTTTTTCCGACAGGGGGAGCGTTGGGGACTAATGAAAAACTGTTTTTT. The V and J genes are TRBV27 and TRBJ1-4; TRBD1 agrees with 9 junctional bases. The germline V gene (reference sequence) supplies CDR1 MNHEY and CDR2 SMNVEV. Compared with germline, V lacks 3 bases and J lacks 2 bases; bases without a gene match: 16. The CDR3 sequence holds 20 residues, the cysteine and phenylalanine included. Only the CDR3 DNA is retained, 60 bases long and in frame from the first base.